This T cell receptor (beta chain) came from a study of OX40 agonist ivuxolimab in advanced cancers. TCRdb keeps only in-frame clones here, not all; method: immunoSEQ multiplex PCR. Of 50,000 to 85,000 clones listed, approximately 90% are singletons. A note on this clone: Germline and junction disagree at one end, which may indicate a read error.

The germline CDR1 and CDR2 sequences are SSHAT and FNYEAQ (reference sequence). This CDR3 comprises 15 residues. This rearrangement joins TRBV7-7 to TRBJ2-1; 9 bases match TRBD1. Sequences were derived from CD4+ or CD8+ T cells sorted from blood, sampled in a trial of the OX40 agonist ivuxolimab. This TCR derives from an adult with an advanced solid tumor such as melanoma, head and neck, liver or kidney cancer. DNA of the CDR3: TGTGCTAGCAGCTTAGGCACACAGGGGGCCTATGAGCAGTTCTTC. This translates into CASSLGTQGAYEQFF.